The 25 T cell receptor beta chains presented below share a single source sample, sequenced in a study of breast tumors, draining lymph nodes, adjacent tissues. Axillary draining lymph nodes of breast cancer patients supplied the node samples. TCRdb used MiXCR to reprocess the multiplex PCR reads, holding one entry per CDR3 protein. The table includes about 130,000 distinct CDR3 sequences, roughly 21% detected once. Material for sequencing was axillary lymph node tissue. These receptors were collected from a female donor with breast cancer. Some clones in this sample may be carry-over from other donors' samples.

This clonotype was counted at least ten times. CDR3 nucleotides: TGCGCCAGCAGCTTTGTCTCTGGGGCCAACGTCCTGACTTTC. Translation gives CASSFVSGANVLTF. This sequence joins TRBV5-1 and TRBJ2-6; D is unresolved. V shed 2 bases and J shed 0 bases, with 3 bases lying between them. This CDR3 is built from 14 residues. Germline V lookup: CDR1 SGHRS, CDR2 YFSETQ.

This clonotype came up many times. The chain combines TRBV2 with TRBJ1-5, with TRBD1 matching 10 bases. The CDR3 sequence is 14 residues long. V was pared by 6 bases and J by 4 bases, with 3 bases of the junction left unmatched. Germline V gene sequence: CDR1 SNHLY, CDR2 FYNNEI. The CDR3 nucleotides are TGTGCCAGCAGGGACAGGGGGATGAATCAGCCCCAGCATTTT. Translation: CASRDRGMNQPQHF.

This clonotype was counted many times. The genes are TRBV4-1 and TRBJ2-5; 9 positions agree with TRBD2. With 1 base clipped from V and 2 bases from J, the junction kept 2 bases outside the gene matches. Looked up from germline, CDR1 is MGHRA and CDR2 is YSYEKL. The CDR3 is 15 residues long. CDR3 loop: CASSQVLAGQETQYF. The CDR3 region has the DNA TGCGCCAGCAGCCAAGTCCTAGCGGGACAAGAGACCCAGTACTTC.

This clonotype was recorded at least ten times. The CDR3 is CASSLSPSQETQYF. DNA of the CDR3: TGTGCCAGCAGCTTATCGCCTTCGCAAGAGACCCAGTACTTC. The chain recombines TRBV7-6 with TRBJ2-5; D is undetermined. This CDR3 comprises 14 residues. From germline, CDR1 is SGHVS and CDR2 FNYEAQ. Trimming took 2 bases from V and 2 from J, leaving 9 bases between them.

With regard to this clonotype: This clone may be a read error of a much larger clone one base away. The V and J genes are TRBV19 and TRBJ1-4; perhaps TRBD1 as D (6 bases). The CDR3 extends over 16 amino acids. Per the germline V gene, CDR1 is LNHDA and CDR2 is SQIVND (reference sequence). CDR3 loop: CASTPGHHSTNEELFF. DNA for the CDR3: TGTGCCAGTACTCCGGGACACCATTCAACTAATGAAGAACTGTTTTTT.

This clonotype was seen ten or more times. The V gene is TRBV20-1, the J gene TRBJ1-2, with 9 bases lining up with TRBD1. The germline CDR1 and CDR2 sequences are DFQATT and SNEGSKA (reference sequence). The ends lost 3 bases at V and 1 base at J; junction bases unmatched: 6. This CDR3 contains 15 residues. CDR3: CSASETGGNNYGYTF. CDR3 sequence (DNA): TGCAGTGCTAGCGAAACAGGGGGCAATAACTATGGCTACACCTTC.

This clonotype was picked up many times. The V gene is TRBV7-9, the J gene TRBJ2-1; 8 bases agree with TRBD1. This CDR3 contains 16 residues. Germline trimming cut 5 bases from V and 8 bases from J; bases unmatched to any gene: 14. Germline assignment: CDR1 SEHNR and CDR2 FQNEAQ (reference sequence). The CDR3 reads CASSIRTGKISDEQFF. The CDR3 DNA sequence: TGTGCCAGCAGCATCAGGACAGGGAAAATATCGGATGAGCAGTTCTTC.

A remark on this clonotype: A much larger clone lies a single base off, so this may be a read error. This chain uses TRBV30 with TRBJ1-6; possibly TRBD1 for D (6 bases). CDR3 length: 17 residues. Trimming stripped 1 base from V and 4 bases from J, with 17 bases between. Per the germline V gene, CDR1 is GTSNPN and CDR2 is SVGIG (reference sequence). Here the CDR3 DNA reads TGTGCCTGGAGTGCCCAACCGGACAGCCCTTATAATTCACCCCTCCACTTT. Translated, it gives CAWSAQPDSPYNSPLHF.

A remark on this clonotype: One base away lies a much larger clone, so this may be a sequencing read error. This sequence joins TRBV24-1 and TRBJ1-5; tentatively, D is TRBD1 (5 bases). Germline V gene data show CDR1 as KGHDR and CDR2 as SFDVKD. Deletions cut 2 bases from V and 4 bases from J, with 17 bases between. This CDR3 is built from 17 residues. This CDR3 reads CATSDSQGLRENQPQHF. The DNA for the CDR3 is TGTGCCACCAGTGATTCTCAGGGTTTGAGGGAAAATCAGCCCCAGCATTTT.

DNA for the CDR3: TGTGCCAGCAGTTACTTTGGCAAAACCACTGAAGCTTTCTTT. The encoded protein is CASSYFGKTTEAFF. The rearrangement joins TRBV6-5 to TRBJ1-1, with D hard to call. The V and J ends lost 1 base and 4 bases respectively, with 10 bases between them. CDR3 length: 14 amino acids. CDR1 is MNHEY, CDR2 SVGAGI, per germline.

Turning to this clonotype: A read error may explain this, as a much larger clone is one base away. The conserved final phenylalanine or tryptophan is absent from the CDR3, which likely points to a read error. CDR3 residues: CASSWDRAVGGYTL. The CDR3 DNA follows: TGTGCCAGCAGCTGGGACAGAGCTGTCGGGGGCTACACCCTC. The chain joins TRBV5-6 to TRBJ1-2; 7 nucleotides align to TRBD1. This CDR3 has 14 residues. V dropped 3 bases and J dropped 8; count of bases not matched to a gene: 10. Germline CDR1 is SGHDT and CDR2 is YYEEEE.

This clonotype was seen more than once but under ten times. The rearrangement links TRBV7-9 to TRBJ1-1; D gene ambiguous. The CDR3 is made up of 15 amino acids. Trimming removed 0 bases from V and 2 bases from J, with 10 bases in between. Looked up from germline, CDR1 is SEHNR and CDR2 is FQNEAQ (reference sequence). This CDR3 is CASSLAAGGNTEAFF. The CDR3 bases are TGTGCCAGCAGCTTAGCGGCGGGAGGTAACACTGAAGCTTTCTTT.

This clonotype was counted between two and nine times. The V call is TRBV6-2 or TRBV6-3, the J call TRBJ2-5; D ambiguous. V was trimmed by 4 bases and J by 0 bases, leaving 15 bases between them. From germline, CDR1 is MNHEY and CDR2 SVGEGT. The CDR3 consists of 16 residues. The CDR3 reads CASSSELPTYQETQYF. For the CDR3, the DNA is TGTGCCAGCAGTTCGGAACTTCCCACGTACCAAGAGACCCAGTACTTC.

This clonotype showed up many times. The CDR3 DNA reads TGTGCCAGCAGCCCGACTTCTACCGGGGAGCTGTTTTTT. Translation gives CASSPTSTGELFF. The gene calls are TRBV7-3 and TRBJ2-2; D is ambiguous. Germline CDR1 SGHTA, CDR2 FQGTGA. The CDR3 contains 13 residues. Trimming took 5 bases from V and 5 from J, leaving 9 bases between them.

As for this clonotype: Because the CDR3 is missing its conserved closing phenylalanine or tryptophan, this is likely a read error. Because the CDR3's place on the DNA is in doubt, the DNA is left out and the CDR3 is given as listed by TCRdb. This CDR3 reads CASSPAAGGETQYL. The rearrangement joins TRBV7-3 to TRBJ2-5; the D call in the table, TRBD2, was not verified against the DNA. A total of 14 residues make up the CDR3, ends included. Germline CDR1 is SGHTA and CDR2 is FQGTGA.

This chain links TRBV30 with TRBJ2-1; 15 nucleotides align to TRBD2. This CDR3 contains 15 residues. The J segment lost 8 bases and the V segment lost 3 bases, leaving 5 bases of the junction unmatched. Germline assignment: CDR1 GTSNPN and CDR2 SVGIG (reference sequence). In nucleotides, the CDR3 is TGTGCCTGGAGCGCGGGACTAGCGGGAGGAGATGAGCAGTTCTTC. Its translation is CAWSAGLAGGDEQFF.

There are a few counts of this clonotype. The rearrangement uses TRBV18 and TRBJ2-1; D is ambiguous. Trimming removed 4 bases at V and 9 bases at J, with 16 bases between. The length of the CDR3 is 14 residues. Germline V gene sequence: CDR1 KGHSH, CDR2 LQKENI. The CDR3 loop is CASSLSSKVGEQFF. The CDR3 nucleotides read TGTGCCAGCTCACTGTCATCGAAGGTGGGTGAGCAGTTCTTC.

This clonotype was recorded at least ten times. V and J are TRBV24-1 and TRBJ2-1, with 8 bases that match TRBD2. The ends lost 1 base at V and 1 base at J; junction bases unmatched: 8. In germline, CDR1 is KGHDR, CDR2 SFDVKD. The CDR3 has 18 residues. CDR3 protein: CATSDFGASGFSYNEQFF. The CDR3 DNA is TGTGCCACCAGTGATTTCGGGGCTAGCGGGTTTTCCTACAATGAGCAGTTCTTC.

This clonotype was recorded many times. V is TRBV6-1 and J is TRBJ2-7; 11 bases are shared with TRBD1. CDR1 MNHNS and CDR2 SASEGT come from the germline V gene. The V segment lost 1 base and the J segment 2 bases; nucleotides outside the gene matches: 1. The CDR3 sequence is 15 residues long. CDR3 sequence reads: CASSEEGQGAYEQYF. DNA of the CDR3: TGTGCCAGCAGTGAAGAGGGACAGGGGGCCTACGAGCAGTACTTC.

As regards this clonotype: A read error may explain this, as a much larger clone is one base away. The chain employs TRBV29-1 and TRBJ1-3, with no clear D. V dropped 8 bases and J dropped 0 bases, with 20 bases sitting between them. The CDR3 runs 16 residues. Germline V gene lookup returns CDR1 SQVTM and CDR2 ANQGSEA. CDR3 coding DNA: TGCAGCACAACCCTTCGGGGAGGGTCCTCTGGAAACACCATATATTTT. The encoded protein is CSTTLRGGSSGNTIYF.

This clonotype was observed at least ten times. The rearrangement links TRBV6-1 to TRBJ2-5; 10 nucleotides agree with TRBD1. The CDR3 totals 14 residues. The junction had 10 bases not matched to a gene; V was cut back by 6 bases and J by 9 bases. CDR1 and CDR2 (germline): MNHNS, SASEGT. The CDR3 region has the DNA TGTGCCAGCAGAACGGGACAGGGGACGGTGGCCCAGTACTTC. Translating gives CASRTGQGTVAQYF.

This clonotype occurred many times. The CDR3 spells CASSVGQFTGEKLFF. CDR3 bases: TGTGCCAGCAGCGTCGGACAGTTTACAGGTGAAAAACTGTTTTTT. J is TRBJ1-4 and V is TRBV7-9; weak D call: TRBD1 (6 bases). CDR3 length equals 15 residues. The germline V gene has CDR1 SEHNR and CDR2 FQNEAQ (reference sequence). Trimming took 5 bases from V and 7 from J, leaving 17 bases between them.

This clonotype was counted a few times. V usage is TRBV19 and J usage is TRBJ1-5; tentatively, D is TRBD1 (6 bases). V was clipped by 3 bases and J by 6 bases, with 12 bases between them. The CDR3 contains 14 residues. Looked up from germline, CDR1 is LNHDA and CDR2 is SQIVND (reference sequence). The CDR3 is CASSMGAEAQPQHF. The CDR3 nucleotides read TGTGCCAGTAGTATGGGGGCGGAGGCTCAGCCCCAGCATTTT.

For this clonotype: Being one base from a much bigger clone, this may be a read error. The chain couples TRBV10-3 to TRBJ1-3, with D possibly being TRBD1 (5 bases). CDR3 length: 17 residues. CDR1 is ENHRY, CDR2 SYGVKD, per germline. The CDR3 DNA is TGTGCCACCAGTGAGAGGTCCAGGGCCCTCTCTGGAAACACCATATATTTT. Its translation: CATSERSRALSGNTIYF.

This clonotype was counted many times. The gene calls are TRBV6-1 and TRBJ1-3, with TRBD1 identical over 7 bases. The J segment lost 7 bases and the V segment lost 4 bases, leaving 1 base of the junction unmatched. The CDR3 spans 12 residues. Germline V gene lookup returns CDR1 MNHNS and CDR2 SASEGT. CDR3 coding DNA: TGTGCCAGCAGTGGGGACAGTAACACCATATATTTT. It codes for CASSGDSNTIYF.